Following are 22 T cell receptor beta chains from one sample sequenced in a study of blood T cell repertoires in COVID-19. Libraries were prepared by immunoSEQ multiplex PCR; TCRdb keeps only in-frame clonotypes and omits some of them. The table has roughly 300,000 clones, roughly 87% seen once. Sequencing input: PBMCs or T cells enriched from blood (not recorded which). The source is a woman in her twenties or thirties who had recovered from COVID-19.

V and J are TRBV24-1 and TRBJ2-1; TRBD1 agrees at 7 bases. V dropped 4 bases and J dropped 2; count of bases not matched to a gene: 1. CDR3 length: 14 residues. The V gene's germline CDR1 is KGHDR and CDR2 SFDVKD. This CDR3 reads CATSDTGAYNEQFF. Written as DNA, the CDR3 is TGTGCCACCAGTGACACAGGGGCCTACAATGAGCAGTTCTTC.

The rearrangement links TRBV7-6 to TRBJ2-2, with 15 nucleotides matching TRBD2. V lost 4 bases and J lost 3; bases outside the gene matches: 6. Germline V gene data show CDR1 as SGHVS and CDR2 as FNYEAQ. The CDR3 runs 18 residues. Here the CDR3 reads CASSSGTSGGKYTGELFF. The CDR3 DNA follows: TGTGCCAGCAGCTCCGGGACTAGCGGGGGGAAATACACCGGGGAGCTGTTTTTT. The full variable domain, completed using reference TRBV7-6 and TRBJ2-2, is GAGVSQSPRYKVTKRGQDVALRCDPISGHVSLYWYRQALGQGPEFLTYFNYEAQQDKSGLPNDRFSAERPEGSISTLTIQRTEQRDSAMYRCASSSGTSGGKYTGELFFGEGSRLTVL.

The genes are TRBV6-5 and TRBJ2-5; 9 positions agree with TRBD2. The CDR3 length is 14 residues. Germline CDR1 is MNHEY and CDR2 is SVGAGI. V lost 6 bases and J lost 5; bases outside the gene matches: 7. The CDR3 DNA reads TGTGCCAGCAGCGTGACTAGCGGCGGGGAGACCCAGTACTTC. Its translation is CASSVTSGGETQYF.

The rearrangement uses TRBV5-6 and TRBJ1-5, with 8 bases aligning to TRBD1. The CDR3 extends over 14 amino acids. With 3 bases clipped from V and 3 bases from J, the junction kept 2 bases outside the gene matches. From germline, CDR1 is SGHDT and CDR2 YYEEEE. The CDR3 nucleotides are TGTGCCAGCAGCTCACAGGGGGACAATCAGCCCCAGCATTTT. This gives the protein CASSSQGDNQPQHF. Full variable domain (rest looked up from reference TRBV5-6 and TRBJ1-5): DAGVTQSPTHLIKTRGQQVTLRCSPKSGHDTVSWYQQALGQGPQFIFQYYEEEERQRGNFPDRFSGHQFPNYSSELNVNALLLGDSALYLCASSSQGDNQPQHFGDGTRLSIL.

The chain recombines TRBV10-2 with TRBJ2-3; 10 positions match TRBD2. V shed 6 bases and J 4 bases; nucleotides not matched to a gene: 10. The CDR3 consists of 16 residues. The germline V gene has CDR1 WSHSY and CDR2 SAAADI. The CDR3, as DNA: TGCGCCAGCAGGGGAAGCGGGGGGGCCGGGGCAGATACGCAGTATTTT. This translates into CASRGSGGAGADTQYF.

The CDR3 DNA reads TGTGCCAGCAGTTTAGAGGCCGACACCGGGGAGCTGTTTTTT. Translating it yields CASSLEADTGELFF. The chain links TRBV28 to TRBJ2-2; no clear D gene. Germline CDR1 is MDHEN and CDR2 is SYDVKM. Trimming removed 2 bases from V and 3 bases from J, with 7 bases in between. This CDR3 has 14 residues. Complete variable domain (other parts from reference TRBV28 and TRBJ2-2): DVKVTQSSRYLVKRTGEKVFLECVQDMDHENMFWYRQDPGLGLRLIYFSYDVKMKEKGDIPEGYSVSREKKERFSLILESASTNQTSMYLCASSLEADTGELFFGEGSRLTVL.

This rearrangement joins TRBV6-5 to TRBJ1-1; the D is unclear. Trimming took off 6 bases at V and 5 bases at J, with 13 bases between the two ends. Germline assignment: CDR1 MNHEY and CDR2 SVGAGI. The CDR3 extends over 13 amino acids. This chain's CDR3 is CASSVSRGTEAFF. In nucleotides, the CDR3 is TGTGCCAGCAGCGTAAGTAGAGGAACTGAAGCTTTCTTT.

This chain connects TRBV2 to TRBJ2-7, with TRBD2 matching over 12 bases. Losses at the gene ends were 2 bases for V and 8 bases for J; bases not matched to a gene: 16. Germline loops: CDR1 SNHLY, CDR2 FYNNEI. This CDR3 has 18 amino acids. In DNA form, the CDR3 reads TGTGCCAGCAGTGAAAGTTTGACTAGCGGGGGCCGGGGCGTCAAGCAGTACTTC. It codes for CASSESLTSGGRGVKQYF. Looking up the rest from reference TRBV2 and TRBJ2-7 gives the full variable domain: EPEVTQTPSHQVTQMGQEVILRCVPISNHLYFYWYRQILGQKVEFLVSFYNNEISEKSEIFDDQFSVERPDGSNFTLKIRSTKLEDSAMYFCASSESLTSGGRGVKQYFGPGTRLTVT.

CDR3 region: CASSIMAGVREKLFF. In DNA form, the CDR3 reads TGTGCCAGTAGTATCATGGCAGGGGTGCGGGAAAAACTGTTTTTT. The genes are TRBV19 and TRBJ1-4; D may be TRBD1 (6 bases). CDR1 LNHDA and CDR2 SQIVND come from the germline V gene (reference sequence). The CDR3 contains 15 residues. V was shortened by 3 bases and J by 8 bases, with 16 bases between the two germline ends.

This clone was picked up one time. The CDR3 spells CASSDGGLYYNEQFF. DNA for the CDR3: TGTGCCAGCAGTGACGGGGGGCTTTATTACAATGAGCAGTTCTTC. The V call is TRBV2, the J call TRBJ2-1, with D possibly TRBD2 on 7 matching bases. This CDR3 spans 15 amino acids. V was trimmed by 3 bases and J by 4 bases, leaving 13 bases between them. CDR1 is SNHLY, CDR2 FYNNEI, per germline.

This clone was found a few times. The chain is built from TRBV5-4 and TRBJ1-2, with D tentatively TRBD1 (6 bases). The CDR3 length is 12 residues. Trimming took 4 bases from V and 8 from J, leaving 12 bases between them. CDR1 SGHNT and CDR2 YYREEE come from the germline V gene (reference sequence). The CDR3 DNA reads as TGTGCCAGCAGCGTGGACAGTTACGGCTACACCTTC. Residues: CASSVDSYGYTF. The full variable domain, completed using reference TRBV5-4 and TRBJ1-2, is ETGVTQSPTHLIKTRGQQVTLRCSSQSGHNTVSWYQQALGQGPQFIFQYYREEENGRGNFPPRFSGLQFPNYSSELNVNALELDDSALYLCASSVDSYGYTFGSGTRLTVV.

The chain's CDR3 is CASSSGQNTEAFF. The CDR3 region has the DNA TGTGCCAGCAGCTCGGGACAGAACACTGAAGCTTTCTTT. The chain employs TRBV7-2 and TRBJ1-1; D is possibly TRBD1 (6 bases). The CDR3 covers 13 residues. Per the germline V gene, CDR1 is SGHTA and CDR2 is FQGNSA. Trimming removed 4 bases at V and 1 base at J, with 7 bases between.

The V and J genes are TRBV4-2 and TRBJ1-4; no reliable D call. Trimming cost V 1 base and J 4 bases, with 10 bases left between them. Germline V lookup: CDR1 LGHNA, CDR2 YNFKEQ. The CDR3 spans 15 residues. The DNA of the CDR3 is TGTGCCAGCAGCCAAGTTGCGGGCATTAATGAAAAACTGTTTTTT. Its translation is CASSQVAGINEKLFF.

This chain uses TRBV29-1 with TRBJ2-3, with no clear D. V gave up 5 bases and J gave up 6 bases, with 6 bases separating them. The CDR3 is made up of 10 amino acids. The germline V gene encodes CDR1 SQVTM and CDR2 ANQGSEA. For the CDR3, the DNA is TGCAGCGTTTCGCAGGATACGCAGTATTTT. Encoded protein: CSVSQDTQYF.

The chain links TRBV29-1 to TRBJ1-2; D may be TRBD1 (5 bases). The length of the CDR3 is 13 residues. Germline V CDR1 and CDR2: SQVTM, ANQGSEA. Trimming took 2 bases from V and 7 from J, leaving 14 bases between them. CDR3 in amino acids: CSVESELGGGYTF. The CDR3 bases are TGCAGCGTTGAATCTGAGCTGGGGGGTGGCTACACCTTC.

V usage is TRBV28 and J usage is TRBJ1-2; 7 nucleotides align to TRBD1. V lost 6 bases and J lost 1; bases outside the gene matches: 8. This CDR3 comprises 15 residues. The germline V gene has CDR1 MDHEN and CDR2 SYDVKM. The DNA for the CDR3 is TGTGCCAGCAGCGTGGGACAGACCCATAACTATGGCTACACCTTC. Translation gives CASSVGQTHNYGYTF.

The chain has TRBV5-5 and TRBJ1-6; D not certain. The CDR3 runs to 14 residues. Germline CDR1 reads SGHKS; CDR2 reads YYEKEE (reference sequence). V lost 3 bases to trimming and J lost 3 bases, with 7 bases between them. The CDR3 protein is CASSSRGYNSPLHF. DNA for the CDR3: TGTGCCAGCAGCTCGCGGGGCTATAATTCACCCCTCCACTTT.

J is TRBJ2-1 and V is TRBV3-1 (or the pseudogene TRBV3-2); no reliable D call. V shed 2 bases and J shed 10 bases, with 6 bases lying between them. Germline V gene sequence: CDR1 LGHDT, CDR2 YNNKEL (reference sequence). CDR3 length: 11 amino acids. The chain's CDR3 is CASSQRAEQFF. As DNA, the CDR3 is TGTGCCAGCAGCCAACGAGCGGAGCAGTTCTTC.

J is TRBJ2-3 and V is TRBV3-1 (or the pseudogene TRBV3-2); D may be TRBD2 (7 bases). CDR1 LGHDT and CDR2 YNNKEL come from the germline V gene (reference sequence). V was shortened by 2 bases and J by 3 bases, with 15 bases between the two germline ends. This CDR3 is 16 amino acids long. CDR3 DNA sequence: TGTGCCAGCAGCCAACTAGGAGGGGGGGCTACAGATACGCAGTATTTT. It encodes CASSQLGGGATDTQYF.

The chain links TRBV30 to TRBJ2-5; possibly TRBD2 for D (5 bases). The length of the CDR3 is 13 residues. Between the trimmed V and J ends, which lost 4 bases and 6 bases, there was a span of 15 bases. In germline, CDR1 is GTSNPN, CDR2 SVGIG (reference sequence). The CDR3 bases are TGTGCCTGGACCCCGGGGTTACAGCAGACCCAGTACTTC. It yields the protein CAWTPGLQQTQYF.

The rearrangement uses TRBV7-9 and TRBJ2-7, with TRBD1 as a possible D gene (5 bases). Trimming left V 4 bases short and J 4 bases short, with 14 bases between. The CDR3 totals 14 residues. Germline V gene data show CDR1 as SEHNR and CDR2 as FQNEAQ (reference sequence). CDR3 bases: TGTGCCAGCAGCTCCCAGGGCGGTGGGTACGAGCAGTACTTC. Translating it yields CASSSQGGGYEQYF.

The chain carries TRBV7-9 and TRBJ2-5; 7 bases map to TRBD2. Trimming at V came to 4 bases and at J to 1 base, leaving 3 bases not matched to a gene. CDR1 SEHNR and CDR2 FQNEAQ come from the germline V gene (reference sequence). This CDR3 has 14 amino acids. The CDR3, as DNA: TGTGCCAGCAGCTGGGGGGGACTCCAAGAGACCCAGTACTTC. This sequence encodes CASSWGGLQETQYF.